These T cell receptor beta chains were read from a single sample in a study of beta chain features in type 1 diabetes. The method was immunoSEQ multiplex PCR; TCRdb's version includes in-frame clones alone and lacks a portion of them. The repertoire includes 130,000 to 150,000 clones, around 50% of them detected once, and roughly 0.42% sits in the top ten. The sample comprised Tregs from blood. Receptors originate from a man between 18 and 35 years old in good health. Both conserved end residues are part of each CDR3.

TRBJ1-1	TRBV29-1	CSVDQLDLFEAFF
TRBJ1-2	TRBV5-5	CASTDTGTQGFYGYTF
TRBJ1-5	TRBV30	CAWSVSGRVIQPQHF
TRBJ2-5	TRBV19	CASTVRSGKTQYF
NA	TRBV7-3	CASSLGGVGEQYF
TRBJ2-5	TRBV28	CASSSSSAETQYF
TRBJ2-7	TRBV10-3	CAIRAGTSSEQYF
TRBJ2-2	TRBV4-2	CASSQATSTGELFF
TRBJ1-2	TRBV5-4	CASSYGQSLGYTF
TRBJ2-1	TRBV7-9	CASSRGTGEWEQFF
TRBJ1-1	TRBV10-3	CAISRSGRDNTEAFF
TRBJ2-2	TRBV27	CASRWLGRDTGELFF
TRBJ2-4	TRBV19	CASSARGQAKNIQYF
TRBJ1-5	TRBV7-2	CASSRTGSQPQHF
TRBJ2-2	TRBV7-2	CASSFDRETGELFF
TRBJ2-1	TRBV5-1	CASRHQYNEQFF
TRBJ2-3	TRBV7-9	CASSLLASDTQYF
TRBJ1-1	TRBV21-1	CASSGSSLKAFF